This TCR beta chain was captured by sequencing in a study of early T cells in non-severe SARS-CoV-2 infection. The wider study: The sequenced material was bulk RNA from unsorted whole blood, and its chains were unpaired. Findings and caveats of the study: There was a bias toward anti-spike CD8 responses in VDJdb matching, which missed private and CD4 specificities.

This clonotype has more than one count but fewer than ten. The antigen remains undetermined. Trimming left V 1 base short and J 1 base short, with 13 bases between. This CDR3 spans 16 amino acids. CDR1 LGHDT and CDR2 YNNKEL come from the germline V gene (reference sequence). Researchers attached unique molecular identifiers to individual cDNA molecules. From the 5' RACE reads, TCRdb called clonotypes with MiXCR, one entry per CDR3 protein. The sample includes about 70,000 distinct CDR3 sequences, about 9% seen only once; the top ten take 15% to 17%. This chain joins TRBV3-1 and TRBJ1-1; D not resolved. Source: whole blood, taken at baseline. The source is an adult who was a healthcare worker with PCR-confirmed SARS-CoV-2 infection or an uninfected control (not recorded which). In nucleotides, the CDR3 is TGTGCCAGCAGCCAAGTGGTCGGGCCCTCGAACACTGAAGCTTTCTTT. Its protein is CASSQVVGPSNTEAFF.